These T cell receptor beta chains were read from a single sample in a study of blood T cell repertoires in COVID-19. TCRdb keeps only in-frame clones here, not all; method: immunoSEQ multiplex PCR. The sample includes roughly 250,000 clones, roughly nine tenths seen only once; the top ten take about 2.2%. Sequenced sample: PBMCs or T cells enriched from blood (not recorded which). The receptors shown here come from a woman aged 18-35 years who had recovered from COVID-19. CDR3s include the opening cysteine and the closing phenylalanine or tryptophan. A D gene is named only where the DNA matches it firmly. Clone size, where shown, is once, few, many, or a class for clones that have expanded.

D gene,V gene,J gene,clone size,CDR3 length,CDR3 DNA,CDR3 protein
.,TRBV29-1,TRBJ1-2,once,13,TGCAGCGCAGAACGGGGTTTGAACTATGGCTACACCTTC,CSAERGLNYGYTF
.,TRBV19,TRBJ1-5,.,15,TGTGCCAGTAGTATCACTGCGGGGTTGGTTCAGCCCCAGCATTTT,CASSITAGLVQPQHF
.,TRBV5-4,TRBJ1-1,.,13,TGTGCCAGCAGCTTGGCGGGGGGGGAGAGAGCTTTCTTT,CASSLAGGERAFF
.,TRBV19,TRBJ1-2,.,13,TGTGCCAGTAGTAACGACAGTCACTATGGCTACACCTTC,CASSNDSHYGYTF
.,TRBV5-1,TRBJ1-1,.,11,TGCGCCAGCAGAGGGGAAACTGAAGCTTTCTTT,CASRGETEAFF
TRBD2,TRBV4-2,TRBJ2-1,.,17,TGTGCCAGCAGCCAAGAACGTCTAGCGGGGTTCTGGAATGAGCAGTTCTTC,CASSQERLAGFWNEQFF
.,TRBV5-1,TRBJ1-2,.,13,TGCGCCAGCAGCTTGAACCCCAGCTATGGCTACACCTTC,CASSLNPSYGYTF
TRBD1,TRBV7-6,TRBJ2-2,.,16,TGTGCCAGCAGCGCTAGGACAGGGGGCTACACCGGGGAGCTGTTTTTT,CASSARTGGYTGELFF
.,TRBV30,TRBJ1-1,.,14,TGTGCCTGGAGTTCCTTGGGAGGCGGGACTGAAGCTTTCTTT,CAWSSLGGGTEAFF
TRBD1,TRBV7-8,TRBJ1-4,.,14,TGTGCCAGCAGCTTGGACAGGCCGAATGAAAAACTGTTTTTT,CASSLDRPNEKLFF
TRBD1,TRBV6-1,TRBJ2-3,.,16,TGTGCCAGCAGTGGACTCAGGGGGCTCAGAGGAGATACGCAGTATTTT,CASSGLRGLRGDTQYF